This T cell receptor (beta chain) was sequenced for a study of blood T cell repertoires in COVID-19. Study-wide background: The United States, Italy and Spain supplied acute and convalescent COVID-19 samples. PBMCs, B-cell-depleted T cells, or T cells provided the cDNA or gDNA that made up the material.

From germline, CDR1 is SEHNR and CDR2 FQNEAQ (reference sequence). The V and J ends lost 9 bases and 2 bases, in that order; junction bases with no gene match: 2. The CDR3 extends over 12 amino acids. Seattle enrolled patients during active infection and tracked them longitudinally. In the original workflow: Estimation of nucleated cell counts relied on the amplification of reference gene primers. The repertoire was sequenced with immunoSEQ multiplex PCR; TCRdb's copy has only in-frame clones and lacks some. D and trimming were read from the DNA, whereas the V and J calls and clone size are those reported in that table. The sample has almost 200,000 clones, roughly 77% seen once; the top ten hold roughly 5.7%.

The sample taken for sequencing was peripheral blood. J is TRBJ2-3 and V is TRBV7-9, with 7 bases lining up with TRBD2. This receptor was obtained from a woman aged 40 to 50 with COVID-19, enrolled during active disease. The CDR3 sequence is CASGDYTDTQYF. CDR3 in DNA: TGTGCCAGTGGGGACTACACAGATACGCAGTATTTT.